This T cell receptor (beta chain) was identified during a study of long-term antiretroviral therapy in people with HIV. The wider study: The earliest samples came from an era when ART typically awaited falling CD4 counts.

General study points: Dominating the repertoire at all time points were the clones that expanded before ART.

Specimens retained roughly 0.95-11 million cryopreserved PBMC preceding DNA extraction. The CDR3 runs 16 residues. Trimming removed 4 bases from V and 6 bases from J; junction bases left unmatched: 9. CDR1 is LNHDA and CDR2 is SQIVND in the germline V gene (reference sequence). Concerning this clone: What it binds is not known.

The authors ran the immunoSEQ assay, v3.0, at survey level. The protocol was immunoSEQ multiplex PCR, while the TCRdb copy is restricted to in-frame clones and leaves out a portion. This repertoire shows fewer than 30,000 clones, around 83% found once; its top ten account for around 5.3%. This receptor was obtained from a young man with HIV. The sample was unsorted PBMCs, taken 0.7 years before starting antiretroviral therapy. The chain recombines TRBV19 with TRBJ1-6, with 7 bases aligning to TRBD1. The DNA for the CDR3 is TGTGCCAGTAGTACCCCCCCGGGACAGACTAATTCACCCCTCCACTTT. It is translated as CASSTPPGQTNSPLHF.